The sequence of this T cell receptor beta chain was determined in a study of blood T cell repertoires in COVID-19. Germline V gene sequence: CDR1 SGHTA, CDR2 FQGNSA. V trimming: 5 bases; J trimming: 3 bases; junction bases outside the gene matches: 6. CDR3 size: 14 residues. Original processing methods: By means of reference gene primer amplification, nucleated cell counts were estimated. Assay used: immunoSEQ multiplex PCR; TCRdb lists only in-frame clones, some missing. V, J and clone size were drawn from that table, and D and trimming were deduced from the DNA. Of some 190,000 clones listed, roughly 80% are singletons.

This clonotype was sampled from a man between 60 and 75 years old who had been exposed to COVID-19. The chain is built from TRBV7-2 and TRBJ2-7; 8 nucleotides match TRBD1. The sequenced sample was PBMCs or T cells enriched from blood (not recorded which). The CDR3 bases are TGTGCCAGCAGCCCAGGGGGCACCGACTACGAGCAGTACTTC. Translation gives CASSPGGTDYEQYF.